The 27 T cell receptor beta chains reported below all come from one sample, sequenced in a study of cytomegalovirus exposure and HLA in healthy donors. Here immunoSEQ multiplex PCR was the method, and the copy in TCRdb shows in-frame clones only, minus some. This table has some 130,000 clones, approximately 82% appearing once. The sample was PBMCs. All receptors come from a man under 40 in good health and CMV-seropositive.

The J gene is TRBJ2-4, the V gene TRBV6-1; D is perhaps TRBD2 (6 bases). V was clipped by 4 bases and J by 9 bases, with 19 bases between them. Germline loops: CDR1 MNHNS, CDR2 SASEGT. The CDR3 consists of 15 residues. The CDR3 DNA follows: TGTGCCAGCAGTGTGACCGGAGGGTTGAGGGGCATTCAGTACTTC. Its translation is CASSVTGGLRGIQYF.

The chain employs TRBV5-1 and TRBJ1-1; a weak D match, TRBD1 (6 bases). The CDR3 sequence is 15 residues long. Germline V gene lookup returns CDR1 SGHRS and CDR2 YFSETQ. The germline V and J ends were trimmed by 4 bases and 12 bases, with 25 bases remaining between them. The CDR3 region is CASSRLGGEGLAPFF. DNA of the CDR3: TGCGCCAGCAGCCGCCTAGGGGGAGAGGGATTAGCGCCTTTCTTT.

This clone showed up just once. The V call is TRBV19, the J call TRBJ2-2; 7 bases map to TRBD2. The CDR3 sequence is 15 residues long. Germline V CDR1 and CDR2: LNHDA, SQIVND (reference sequence). With 5 bases clipped from V and 6 bases from J, the junction kept 9 bases outside the gene matches. CDR3 DNA sequence: TGTGCCAGTAGTGGATCCGGGAGGTACGCCGGGGAGCTGTTTTTT. Its protein product is CASSGSGRYAGELFF.

The J gene is TRBJ2-3, the V gene TRBV7-6; D might be TRBD1 (5 bases). The germline V gene has CDR1 SGHVS and CDR2 FNYEAQ. The CDR3 consists of 13 residues. V lost 5 bases and J lost 3, with 9 bases in between. CDR3 nucleotides: TGTGCCAGCAGCCCCACAGGAACAGATACGCAGTATTTT. Its translation: CASSPTGTDTQYF.

J is TRBJ2-7 and V is TRBV5-1, with 9 bases that match TRBD1. Germline values: CDR1 SGHRS, CDR2 YFSETQ. CDR3 length equals 15 residues. Trimming took 3 bases from V and 4 from J; bases not matched to a gene: 8. The CDR3: CASSSLDRGFYEQYF. The CDR3 region has the DNA TGCGCCAGCAGCTCTCTGGACAGGGGTTTTTACGAGCAGTACTTC.

The J gene is TRBJ1-3, the V gene TRBV5-1; 7 bases match TRBD1. Looked up from germline, CDR1 is SGHRS and CDR2 is YFSETQ. The junction had 7 bases not matched to a gene; V was cut back by 4 bases and J by 0 bases. The CDR3 is 16 amino acids. CDR3 coding DNA: TGCGCCAGCAGCCGAGGGACAGCCGGCTCTGGAAACACCATATATTTT. Protein product: CASSRGTAGSGNTIYF.

This chain links TRBV7-9 with TRBJ1-2, with 7 bases lining up with TRBD1. This CDR3 has 13 residues. Germline lookup yields CDR1 SEHNR and CDR2 FQNEAQ (reference sequence). V shed 6 bases and J 6 bases; nucleotides not matched to a gene: 7. CDR3 nucleotides: TGTGCCAGCAGTTGGACAGGCTTAAATGGCTACACCTTC. This translates into CASSWTGLNGYTF.

The rearrangement joins TRBV6-5 to TRBJ1-5; D remains ambiguous. Trimming removed 0 bases from V and 4 bases from J, with 10 bases in between. Germline loops: CDR1 MNHEY, CDR2 SVGAGI. The CDR3 consists of 15 residues. CDR3 residues: CASSYSVSGNQPQHF. CDR3 nucleotide sequence: TGTGCCAGCAGTTACTCGGTTTCGGGTAATCAGCCCCAGCATTTT.

The chain has TRBV5-1 and TRBJ1-5; 8 bases align to TRBD1. Trimming at V came to 4 bases and at J to 2 bases, leaving 11 bases not matched to a gene. In germline, CDR1 is SGHRS, CDR2 YFSETQ. This CDR3 comprises 17 residues. CDR3: CASSPNPGTGGNQPQHF. The CDR3 coding sequence is TGCGCCAGCAGCCCCAACCCGGGGACAGGCGGCAATCAGCCCCAGCATTTT.

The chain joins TRBV5-1 to TRBJ1-3, with 9 bases that match TRBD1. Germline trimming cut 4 bases from V and 0 bases from J; bases unmatched to any gene: 8. This CDR3 spans 17 amino acids. The V gene's germline CDR1 is SGHRS and CDR2 YFSETQ. The CDR3 DNA reads as TGCGCCAGCAGCCCCCGGGACAGGGACTACTCTGGAAACACCATATATTTT. As protein: CASSPRDRDYSGNTIYF.

J is TRBJ2-7 and V is TRBV13, with TRBD1 as a possible D gene (6 bases). Germline CDR1 PRHDT, CDR2 FYEKMQ (reference sequence). V dropped 1 base and J dropped 3 bases, with 13 bases sitting between them. This CDR3 contains 15 residues. CDR3 bases: TGTGCCAGCAGCTTAGAGGGGGATCTTAACTACGAGCAGTACTTC. Amino acids: CASSLEGDLNYEQYF.

Points on this clone: One end of the junction does not line up with germline, which may come from a read error. The chain uses TRBV2 and TRBJ2-1; 16 bases are shared with TRBD2. Looked up from germline, CDR1 is SNHLY and CDR2 is FYNNEI. The CDR3 extends over 20 amino acids. The CDR3 here is CASSAPPGLAGGSSYNERFF. The CDR3 region has the DNA TGTGCCAGCAGCGCGCCTCCGGGACTAGCGGGGGGGAGCTCCTACAATGAGCGGTTCTTC.

This clone was counted a few times. The rearrangement joins TRBV6-5 to TRBJ2-7; the D gene is possibly TRBD1 (6 bases). The V and J ends lost 11 bases and 1 base respectively, with 12 bases between them. The CDR3 consists of 12 residues. From germline, CDR1 is MNHEY and CDR2 SVGAGI. The chain's CDR3 is CAVHRASYEQYF. The CDR3 DNA reads TGTGCCGTCCACAGGGCTTCCTACGAGCAGTACTTC.

This rearrangement joins TRBV6-1 to TRBJ2-5; TRBD2 agrees at 15 bases. CDR3 length equals 16 residues. V lost 4 bases, J lost 4 bases, and 4 bases stayed unmatched. Germline CDR1 and CDR2: MNHNS and SASEGT. For the CDR3, the DNA is TGTGCCAGCAGTGGGACTAGCGGGGGGGCTCGAGAGACCCAGTACTTC. It encodes CASSGTSGGARETQYF.

This clone was seen a few times. V and J are TRBV7-8 and TRBJ2-1; no firm D call. The CDR3 contains 12 residues. CDR1 and CDR2 from the germline V gene are SGHVS and FQNEAQ. V was trimmed by 5 bases and J by 8 bases, leaving 10 bases between them. CDR3 protein: CASSTLGYEQFF. The CDR3 DNA reads TGTGCCAGCAGCACCCTGGGCTATGAGCAGTTCTTC. The variable domain in full, with the rest retrieved from reference TRBV7-8 and TRBJ2-1, is GAGVSQSPRYKVAKRGQDVALRCDPISGHVSLFWYQQALGQGPEFLTYFQNEAQLDKSGLPSDRFFAERPEGSVSTLKIQRTQQEDSAVYLCASSTLGYEQFFGPGTRLTVL.

The V gene is TRBV2, the J gene TRBJ2-7, with D hard to call. The length of the CDR3 is 14 residues. Per germline, CDR1 SNHLY and CDR2 FYNNEI. Trimming shortened V by 7 bases and J by 3 bases, and 16 bases separated the two germline ends. CDR3 in amino acids: CASILGAPSYEQYF. The CDR3 DNA is TGTGCCAGCATCCTCGGAGCCCCGAGCTACGAGCAGTACTTC.

V usage is TRBV4-3 and J usage is TRBJ2-7, with D possibly matching TRBD1 (6 bases). The germline gives CDR1 LGHNA, CDR2 YSLEER. This CDR3 is built from 15 residues. V dropped 0 bases and J dropped 7 bases, with 16 bases sitting between them. The CDR3 nucleotides are TGCGCCAGCAGCCAAGAATACGCCCGGACAGAAGAGCAGTACTTC. Protein sequence: CASSQEYARTEEQYF.

V gene TRBV5-1 combines with J gene TRBJ1-2, with no clear D. V lost 1 base to trimming and J lost 8 bases, with 9 bases between them. This CDR3 is built from 12 residues. Germline assignment: CDR1 SGHRS and CDR2 YFSETQ. CDR3 amino acids: CASSLTSSGYTF. The CDR3 DNA sequence: TGCGCCAGCAGCTTGACTAGCTCGGGCTACACCTTC.

V usage is TRBV5-1 and J usage is TRBJ2-3, with 7 bases fitting TRBD2. Trimming took 3 bases from V and 4 from J; bases not matched to a gene: 8. The length of the CDR3 is 15 residues. The V gene's germline CDR1 is SGHRS and CDR2 YFSETQ. The CDR3 is CASSWGFAGADTQYF. CDR3 in DNA: TGCGCCAGCAGCTGGGGCTTTGCGGGAGCAGATACGCAGTATTTT.

The chain joins TRBV5-5 to TRBJ2-7; 7 bases map to TRBD1. J was trimmed by 2 bases and V by 2 bases; bases with no gene match: 1. Germline values: CDR1 SGHKS, CDR2 YYEKEE (reference sequence). The CDR3 has 13 amino acids. In DNA, the CDR3 is TGTGCCAGCAGCTTCGGGACAGCCTACGAGCAGTACTTC. Translation gives CASSFGTAYEQYF.

This chain joins TRBV28 and TRBJ1-5, with 11 nucleotides matching TRBD1. The CDR3 has 15 amino acids. V shed 3 bases, J shed 10 bases, and the junction held 8 bases outside the gene matches. Germline V lookup: CDR1 MDHEN, CDR2 SYDVKM. The CDR3 loop reads CASSFTDRGQGPQHF. Here the CDR3 DNA reads TGTGCCAGCAGTTTCACGGACAGGGGGCAGGGACCCCAGCATTTT.

This chain uses TRBV18 with TRBJ1-4; D not resolved. The CDR3 is 14 residues long. Trimming took 5 bases from V and 8 from J, leaving 15 bases between them. The V gene's germline CDR1 is KGHSH and CDR2 LQKENI. CDR3 protein: CASSVEDGREKLFF. The CDR3 DNA is TGTGCCAGCTCAGTCGAAGACGGGAGAGAAAAACTGTTTTTT.

CDR3 residues: CASRGTGNMGPQHF. As DNA, the CDR3 is TGTGCCAGCAGGGGGACAGGGAATATGGGGCCCCAGCATTTT. The chain couples TRBV6-1 to TRBJ1-5, with 9 bases identical to TRBD1. Trimming cost V 6 bases and J 9 bases; bases outside gene matches: 9. The germline gives CDR1 MNHNS, CDR2 SASEGT. This CDR3 is built from 14 residues.

CDR3 sequence: CASSSEGSSYEQYF. CDR3 DNA: TGTGCCAGCAGCTCTGAAGGGAGCTCCTACGAGCAGTACTTC. The genes are TRBV7-2 and TRBJ2-7; a weak D match, TRBD2 (5 bases). Germline assignment: CDR1 SGHTA and CDR2 FQGNSA. Trimming left V 4 bases short and J 0 bases short, with 10 bases between. The CDR3 loop spans 14 amino acids. The full variable domain, in which reference TRBV7-2 and TRBJ2-7 provide the parts outside the CDR3, is GAGVSQSPSNKVTEKGKDVELRCDPISGHTALYWYRQSLGQGLEFLIYFQGNSAPDKSGLPSDRFSAERTGGSVSTLTIQRTQQEDSAVYLCASSSEGSSYEQYFGPGTRLTVT.

The chain is built from TRBV18 and TRBJ2-7, with TRBD1 matching 7 bases. The CDR3 has 16 residues. V trimming: 3 bases; J trimming: 2 bases; junction bases outside the gene matches: 10. Germline V gives CDR1 KGHSH, CDR2 LQKENI. The DNA for the CDR3 is TGTGCCAGCTCACCCAGGGACAGTTTGGTGACCTACGAGCAGTACTTC. It is translated as CASSPRDSLVTYEQYF.

The chain links TRBV2 to TRBJ2-2, with 12 nucleotides matching TRBD2. CDR1 is SNHLY and CDR2 is FYNNEI in the germline V gene. The CDR3 is made up of 16 amino acids. V lost 6 bases and J lost 4; bases outside the gene matches: 6. The CDR3 spells CASRTSGGRRTGELFF. CDR3 in DNA: TGTGCCAGCAGAACTAGCGGGGGGCGCCGCACCGGGGAGCTGTTTTTT.

The chain recombines TRBV6-6 with TRBJ2-7; TRBD1 aligns across 8 bases. The length of the CDR3 is 15 residues. The germline V gene encodes CDR1 MNHNY and CDR2 SVGAGI (reference sequence). The J segment lost 1 base and the V segment lost 6 bases, leaving 8 bases of the junction unmatched. Here the CDR3 reads CASRTTTGASYEQYF. CDR3 sequence (DNA): TGTGCCAGCAGGACGACGACAGGGGCATCCTACGAGCAGTACTTC.